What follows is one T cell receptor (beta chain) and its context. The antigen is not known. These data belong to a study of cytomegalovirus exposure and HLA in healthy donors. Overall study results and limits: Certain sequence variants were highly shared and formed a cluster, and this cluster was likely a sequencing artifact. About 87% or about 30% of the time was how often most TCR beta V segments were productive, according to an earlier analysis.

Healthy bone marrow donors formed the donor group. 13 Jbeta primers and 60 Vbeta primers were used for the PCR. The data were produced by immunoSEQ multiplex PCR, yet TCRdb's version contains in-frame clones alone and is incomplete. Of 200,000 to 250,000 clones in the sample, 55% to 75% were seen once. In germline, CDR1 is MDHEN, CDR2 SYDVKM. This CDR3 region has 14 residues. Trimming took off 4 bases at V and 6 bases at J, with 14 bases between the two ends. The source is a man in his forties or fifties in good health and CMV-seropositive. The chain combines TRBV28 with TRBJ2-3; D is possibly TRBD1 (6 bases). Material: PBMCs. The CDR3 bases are TGTGCCAGCAGTTGGGACATACTCAAGGATACGCAGTATTTT. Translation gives CASSWDILKDTQYF.